This T cell receptor (beta chain) came from a study of TIL therapy for anti-PD-1-resistant metastatic lung cancer. Study information: Tumors were harvested before any PD-1/PD-L1 blockade. Most patients had lung adenocarcinoma; several tumors were EGFR-mutant, two ALK-rearranged; half smoked currently or formerly.

Time point described: pre-treatment sample, taken before nivolumab and TIL therapy. Enrollment ran from late 2017 to January 2020. CDR1 and CDR2 from the germline V gene are MNHNS and SASEGT. V was shortened by 3 bases and J by 6 bases, with 15 bases between the two germline ends. This CDR3 is built from 15 residues. Sequencing used immunoSEQ v3. Produced via immunoSEQ multiplex PCR; TCRdb's table is partial and in-frame only. The sample lists about 60,000 clones, 55% to 75% seen once, with 5.5% to 8.5% in the top ten. This sequence was found in a person between 25 and 79 years old with non-small cell lung cancer. The source was blood, collected at baseline. J is TRBJ1-5 and V is TRBV6-1; D is possibly TRBD1 (5 bases). In nucleotides, the CDR3 is TGTGCCAGCAGTGATGGCAGGGTAAAGGCTCAGCCCCAGCATTTT. Protein product: CASSDGRVKAQPQHF.